The rows below give T cell receptor beta chains drawn from one sample of a study of early T cells in non-severe SARS-CoV-2 infection. TCRdb re-derived calls from the 5' RACE reads in MiXCR, one entry per CDR3 protein. The sample carries roughly 100,000 distinct CDR3 sequences, around 13% recorded once. The sample comprised whole blood. The receptors originated from an adult who was a healthcare worker with PCR-confirmed SARS-CoV-2 infection or an uninfected control (not recorded which). The CDR3 runs from the conserved cysteine through the conserved F or W. A D gene is named only where the DNA matches it firmly. Where a row states a size, it is once, few, many or the class of an expanded clone; other rows omit it.

V,D,J,size,CDR3,DNA
TRBV20-1,TRBD1,TRBJ1-1,many,CSARQGDTEAFF,TGCAGTGCTAGACAGGGGGACACTGAAGCTTTCTTT
TRBV6-2/TRBV6-3,-,TRBJ2-1,few,CASSPTLTANEQFF,TGTGCCAGCAGCCCCACCCTGACAGCTAATGAGCAGTTCTTC
TRBV6-6,-,TRBJ2-7,-,CASSSRDSSEQYF,TGTGCCAGCAGTTCCCGGGACTCAAGCGAGCAGTACTTC
TRBV6-2/TRBV6-3,-,TRBJ1-5,many,CASSSRDSNQPQHF,TGTGCCAGCAGTTCCAGGGACTCCAATCAGCCCCAGCATTTT
TRBV20-1,TRBD2,TRBJ2-1,many,CSASFGRGALNEQFF,TGCAGTGCTAGCTTCGGGAGGGGGGCCCTCAATGAGCAGTTCTTC
TRBV20-1,-,TRBJ2-1,many,CSASTWRSYNEQFF,TGCAGTGCTAGTACATGGAGGTCCTACAATGAGCAGTTCTTC
TRBV10-3,-,TRBJ2-2,-,CAIATDLWLGELFF,TGTGCCATCGCCACCGACCTTTGGCTCGGGGAGCTGTTTTTT
TRBV21-1,-,TRBJ2-1,few,CASIQDCLGSYMEQFF,TGTGCCAGCATCCAGGACTGTCTAGGGAGCTACATGGAGCAGTTCTTC
TRBV7-2,-,TRBJ2-1,-,CASSRGAAYNEQFF,TGTGCCAGCAGCCGGGGGGCCGCTTACAATGAGCAGTTCTTC
TRBV23-1,-,TRBJ2-3,-,CASSQSRQPWNTDTQYF,TGCGCCAGCAGTCAAAGTAGACAGCCATGGAACACAGATACGCAGTATTTT
TRBV18,TRBD2,TRBJ2-1,few,CASSLSGTSENEQFF,TGTGCCAGCTCACTTTCCGGGACTAGTGAAAATGAGCAGTTCTTC
TRBV18,-,TRBJ1-1,many,CASSPSRGNTEAFF,TGTGCCAGCTCACCCTCTCGGGGGAACACTGAAGCTTTCTTT
TRBV7-9,TRBD1,TRBJ2-3,-,CATRQGSDTQYF,TGTGCCACCAGACAGGGCTCAGATACGCAGTATTTT
TRBV29-1,-,TRBJ2-5,few,CSVARSLYGTQYF,TGCAGCGTTGCCAGGAGCCTTTATGGGACCCAGTACTTC
TRBV6-6,-,TRBJ2-2,many,CASSSSRLTGELFF,TGTGCCAGCAGTTCTTCCAGATTAACCGGGGAGCTGTTTTTT
TRBV7-3,TRBD2,TRBJ2-2,-,CASSPRLAGVNTGELFF,TGTGCCAGCAGCCCCCGACTAGCGGGAGTTAACACCGGGGAGCTGTTTTTT
TRBV5-4,TRBD2,TRBJ2-7,few,CASSLDSGPYEQYF,TGTGCCAGCAGCTTGGATAGCGGGCCGTACGAGCAGTACTTC
TRBV9,-,TRBJ2-3,few,CASSPLWEDTQYF,TGTGCCAGCAGCCCGCTCTGGGAAGATACGCAGTATTTT
TRBV28,-,TRBJ2-2,many,CASSGGLRQNTGELFF,TGTGCCAGCAGTGGCGGGCTTCGACAGAACACCGGGGAGCTGTTTTTT
TRBV30,TRBD1,TRBJ2-5,few,CAWGQGRGKTQYF,TGTGCCTGGGGACAGGGAAGGGGGAAGACCCAGTACTTC
TRBV15,-,TRBJ2-7,many,CATSRSRGTYEQYF,TGTGCCACCAGCAGATCCAGGGGAACCTACGAGCAGTACTTC
TRBV4-1,-,TRBJ2-4,few,CASSQGLGENIQYF,TGCGCCAGCAGCCAAGGTCTGGGTGAGAACATTCAGTACTTC
TRBV4-1,TRBD2,TRBJ2-7,-,CASSHYSGSPYEQYF,TGCGCCAGCAGCCATTATAGCGGGAGCCCCTACGAGCAGTACTTC
TRBV12-3/TRBV12-4,-,TRBJ2-7,medium-sized,CASREPGSYEQYF,TGTGCCAGCAGGGAGCCGGGAAGCTACGAGCAGTACTTC
TRBV7-9,TRBD2,TRBJ2-7,-,CASSLAFSSGRSSYEQYF,TGTGCCAGCAGCTTAGCTTTTTCTAGCGGGAGATCCTCCTACGAGCAGTACTTC
TRBV20-1,-,TRBJ1-2,-,CSATLGQGGYTF,TGCAGTGCTACACTCGGGCAAGGAGGCTACACCTTC
TRBV27,-,TRBJ2-5,-,CASSLGWGDGTETQYF,TGTGCCAGCAGCTTGGGTTGGGGGGACGGAACAGAGACCCAGTACTTC
TRBV7-9,-,TRBJ1-1,many,CASSPTGTNTEAFF,TGTGCCAGCAGCCCCACAGGGACGAACACTGAAGCTTTCTTT
TRBV4-1,TRBD1,TRBJ2-1,many,CASSQERTGNNEQFF,TGCGCCAGCAGCCAAGAGCGGACAGGGAACAATGAGCAGTTCTTC
TRBV4-1,-,TRBJ1-4,few,CASSQGRGGNYINEKLFF,TGCGCCAGCAGCCAAGGGAGGGGTGGAAACTACATCAATGAAAAACTGTTTTTT
TRBV4-3,TRBD2,TRBJ2-1,few,CASSLLSGRADEQFF,TGCGCCAGCAGCCTGCTTAGCGGGAGGGCCGATGAGCAGTTCTTC
TRBV20-1,-,TRBJ2-2,few,CSAPGLASTTGELFF,TGCAGTGCCCCGGGGCTAGCGAGTACAACCGGGGAGCTGTTTTTT
TRBV7-2,-,TRBJ2-2,few,CASSLRTLNTGELFF,TGTGCCAGCAGCTTAAGGACTCTCAACACCGGGGAGCTGTTTTTT
TRBV12-3/TRBV12-4,-,TRBJ1-1,-,CASSLRTEVFF,TGTGCCAGCAGTCTTCGAACTGAAGTTTTCTTT
TRBV10-2,TRBD2,TRBJ2-1,few,CASRDYKAGSLDEQFF,TGCGCCAGCAGGGACTATAAAGCGGGATCTTTGGATGAGCAGTTCTTC
TRBV6-2/TRBV6-3,TRBD1,TRBJ2-7,many,CASSSTGRYEQYF,TGTGCCAGCAGTTCGACAGGGCGCTACGAGCAGTACTTC
TRBV29-1,TRBD1,TRBJ2-7,-,CSVESRGQGKEQYF,TGCAGCGTTGAATCGCGGGGACAGGGGAAGGAGCAGTACTTC
TRBV5-1,-,TRBJ2-6,many,CASSPTAEANVLTF,TGCGCCAGCAGCCCGACGGCGGAGGCCAACGTCCTGACTTTC
TRBV4-2,TRBD2,TRBJ2-7,many,CASSQAFVAGSVYEQYF,TGTGCCAGCAGCCAAGCTTTTGTAGCGGGGAGTGTCTACGAGCAGTACTTC
TRBV6-6,-,TRBJ2-7,-,CASTVSEAREQYF,TGTGCCAGCACTGTCTCTGAGGCGCGCGAGCAGTACTTC
TRBV7-2,-,TRBJ1-6,many,CASSLLTSRFYNSPLHF,TGTGCCAGCAGCTTACTAACCAGCCGTTTTTATAATTCACCCCTCCACTTT
TRBV11-1,-,TRBJ2-5,few,CASSFGRGETQYF,TGTGCCAGCAGCTTTGGCAGGGGAGAGACCCAGTACTTC
TRBV7-9,-,TRBJ1-5,-,CASSSEGNQPQHF,TGTGCCAGCAGTAGCGAGGGCAATCAGCCCCAGCATTTT
TRBV18,-,TRBJ2-3,-,CASSPSLNQPQYF,TGTGCCAGCTCGCCGAGTCTCAATCAGCCCCAGTATTTT
TRBV5-1,TRBD2,TRBJ2-5,many,CASSLGTSGETQYF,TGCGCCAGCAGCTTAGGGACTAGCGGGGAGACCCAGTACTTC
TRBV7-9,-,TRBJ2-7,few,CASSLRDGAYEQYF,TGTGCCAGCAGCCTCCGGGACGGAGCCTACGAGCAGTACTTC
TRBV29-1,-,TRBJ2-7,few,CSVIRGSRYEQYF,TGCAGCGTTATAAGGGGGAGTAGGTACGAGCAGTACTTC
TRBV7-6,-,TRBJ2-3,few,CASSLEVPDTQYF,TGTGCCAGCAGCTTAGAAGTTCCAGATACGCAGTATTTT
TRBV12-3/TRBV12-4,-,TRBJ2-1,-,CASSLEMRVVRAREQFF,TGTGCCAGCAGTTTAGAAATGAGGGTGGTCCGAGCGCGGGAGCAGTTCTTC
TRBV29-1,TRBD1,TRBJ1-5,-,CSVYSGGSEPQHF,TGCAGCGTTTACTCAGGGGGCTCGGAGCCCCAGCATTTT
TRBV28,-,TRBJ2-5,few,CASSLGEVTQYF,TGTGCCAGCAGTTTAGGGGAGGTGACCCAGTACTTC
TRBV7-9,-,TRBJ1-3,-,CASSHQVNSGNTIYF,TGTGCCAGCAGCCACCAGGTTAACTCTGGAAACACCATATATTTT
TRBV24-1,TRBD1,TRBJ2-1,many,CATSDWGQHLNEQFF,TGTGCCACCAGTGATTGGGGACAGCACCTCAATGAGCAGTTCTTC
TRBV18,-,TRBJ1-2,many,CASSPPDSLYGYTF,TGTGCCAGCTCACCACCTGACAGCTTATATGGCTACACCTTC
TRBV7-3,TRBD2,TRBJ2-1,few,CASSRGGPSNEQFF,TGTGCCAGCAGCCGGGGAGGGCCATCCAATGAGCAGTTCTTC